The 17 T cell receptor beta chains below come from one sample, sequenced in a study of blood T cell repertoires in COVID-19. Clones were read by immunoSEQ multiplex PCR, and TCRdb kept only the in-frame ones, dropping some. Of more than 200,000 clones listed, more than 80% are singletons. Material for sequencing was peripheral blood. These TCRs come from a young man with COVID-19, enrolled during active disease.

V is TRBV29-1 and J is TRBJ1-5; D uncertain. Trimming took 6 bases from V and 4 from J, leaving 10 bases between them. This CDR3 region has 12 residues. In germline, CDR1 is SQVTM, CDR2 ANQGSEA. The CDR3 nucleotides read TGCAGCGTCGGAGACCCGAATCAGCCCCAGCATTTT. This codes for CSVGDPNQPQHF.

The genes are TRBV19 and TRBJ2-2; 8 bases align to TRBD1. J was trimmed by 5 bases and V by 4 bases; bases with no gene match: 6. The CDR3 consists of 15 residues. From germline, CDR1 is LNHDA and CDR2 SQIVND (reference sequence). CDR3 nucleotides: TGTGCCAGTAGTACCCTAGACAGGGGAACCGGGGAGCTGTTTTTT. Translated: CASSTLDRGTGELFF.

The chain employs TRBV4-3 and TRBJ2-7; TRBD1 matches 9 bases. CDR1 LGHNA and CDR2 YSLEER come from the germline V gene. The CDR3 runs 13 residues. V trimming: 8 bases; J trimming: 1 base; junction bases outside the gene matches: 3. In DNA, the CDR3 is TGCGCCAGCGGACAGGGGTTATCCTACGAGCAGTACTTC. Protein sequence: CASGQGLSYEQYF.

The chain is built from TRBV18 and TRBJ1-1, with D possibly matching TRBD1 (5 bases). Deletions cut 0 bases from V and 6 bases from J, with 8 bases between. Per the germline V gene, CDR1 is KGHSH and CDR2 is LQKENI. The CDR3 consists of 13 residues. This chain's CDR3 is CASSPPGASEAFF. Here the CDR3 DNA reads TGTGCCAGCTCACCACCAGGGGCATCTGAAGCTTTCTTT. The full variable domain, rest sourced from reference TRBV18 and TRBJ1-1, is NAGVMQNPRHLVRRRGQEARLRCSPMKGHSHVYWYRQLPEEGLKFMVYLQKENIIDESGMPKERFSAEFPKEGPSILRIQQVVRGDSAAYFCASSPPGASEAFFGQGTRLTVV.

This clone was found once. The chain has TRBV5-1 and TRBJ2-1, with 12 positions matching TRBD2. The CDR3 consists of 16 residues. CDR1 is SGHRS and CDR2 is YFSETQ in the germline V gene. Trimming took 4 bases from V and 0 from J; bases not matched to a gene: 2. The CDR3, as DNA: TGCGCCAGCAGCACTAGCGGGGGGAGCTCCTACAATGAGCAGTTCTTC. Translated, it gives CASSTSGGSSYNEQFF.

This clone was observed a few times. The J gene is TRBJ1-5, the V gene TRBV6-5; D not certain. Per germline, CDR1 MNHEY and CDR2 SVGAGI. V lost 7 bases and J lost 3, with 16 bases in between. The CDR3 length is 15 residues. Written as DNA, the CDR3 is TGTGCCAGCATGTCCGCTCCTAGCTTCAATCAGCCCCAGCATTTT. Translation: CASMSAPSFNQPQHF.

V and J are TRBV9 and TRBJ2-7; 12 bases agree with TRBD1. Germline V gene sequence: CDR1 SGDLS, CDR2 YYNGEE. The CDR3 spans 16 residues. V lost 4 bases and J lost 4; bases outside the gene matches: 9. In DNA, the CDR3 is TGTGCCAGCAGCAGGTTCCGGGACAGGGGGCCTTACGAGCAGTACTTC. Translating it yields CASSRFRDRGPYEQYF.

The chain links TRBV4-1 to TRBJ2-7; no definite D call. Trimming removed 4 bases at V and 2 bases at J, with 12 bases between. CDR3 length: 14 amino acids. Germline CDR1 and CDR2: MGHRA and YSYEKL. The CDR3 region is CASSPMSGAYEQYF. CDR3 coding DNA: TGCGCCAGCAGCCCCATGAGTGGTGCCTACGAGCAGTACTTC.

This sequence joins TRBV12-5 and TRBJ2-1, with D possibly matching TRBD2 (6 bases). With 5 bases removed from V and 7 bases from J, the gap between germline ends came to 9 bases. The CDR3 is 12 residues long. Germline CDR1 and CDR2: LGHNT and FRNRAP. The CDR3 reads CASGGTPNEQFF. CDR3 DNA: TGTGCTAGTGGTGGGACTCCTAATGAGCAGTTCTTC.

This sequence joins TRBV5-8 and TRBJ2-5; 11 nucleotides agree with TRBD2. The CDR3 contains 14 residues. V gave up 4 bases and J gave up 5 bases; unmatched junction bases: 4. Germline V gene data show CDR1 as SGHTS and CDR2 as YDEGEE. The CDR3, as DNA: TGTGCCAGCAGCCGACTAGCGGGGACGGAGACCCAGTACTTC. Translated, it gives CASSRLAGTETQYF.

This chain uses TRBV7-2 with TRBJ1-4, with D maybe TRBD1 (5 bases). V was shortened by 1 base and J by 0 bases, with 9 bases between the two germline ends. The germline CDR1 and CDR2 sequences are SGHTA and FQGNSA. The CDR3 is 16 residues long. The CDR3 reads CASSLGGHTTNEKLFF. DNA for the CDR3: TGTGCCAGCAGCTTAGGCGGACATACAACTAATGAAAAACTGTTTTTT.

The chain carries TRBV19 and TRBJ1-1; D not resolved. The germline V and J ends were trimmed by 3 bases and 5 bases, with 10 bases remaining between them. Germline values: CDR1 LNHDA, CDR2 SQIVND (reference sequence). The CDR3 consists of 13 residues. CDR3 residues: CASSIRPGTEAFF. The CDR3, as DNA: TGTGCCAGTAGTATTAGGCCGGGTACTGAAGCTTTCTTT.

This chain links TRBV12-3 or TRBV12-4 with TRBJ1-5, with 7 bases fitting TRBD1. The ends lost 3 bases at V and 5 bases at J; junction bases unmatched: 1. The CDR3 has 13 residues. The CDR3 loop reads CASSFTGDQPQHF. The DNA of the CDR3 is TGTGCCAGCAGTTTTACAGGGGATCAGCCCCAGCATTTT.

The CDR3 coding sequence is TGTGCCAGCTTAGCGGGAGTCGGGTACAATGAGCAGTTCTTC. This sequence encodes CASLAGVGYNEQFF. This sequence joins TRBV7-2 and TRBJ2-1; TRBD2 matches 9 bases. Germline loops: CDR1 SGHTA, CDR2 FQGNSA. V lost 8 bases, J lost 4 bases, and 6 bases stayed unmatched. This CDR3 is built from 14 residues.

CDR3 DNA sequence: TGTGCCAGCAGTTTCCCCCACAGAGGCTACACCTTC. It encodes CASSFPHRGYTF. The V call is TRBV6-2 or TRBV6-3, the J call TRBJ1-2; D remains ambiguous. CDR1 is MNHEY, CDR2 SVGEGT, per germline. CDR3 length: 12 amino acids. The germline V and J ends were trimmed by 4 bases and 8 bases, with 11 bases remaining between them.

V and J are TRBV4-3 and TRBJ2-1; D unclear. This CDR3 spans 15 amino acids. Trimming cost V 0 bases and J 0 bases, with 6 bases left between them. Germline CDR1 reads LGHNA; CDR2 reads YSLEER. CDR3 DNA sequence: TGCGCCAGCAGCCAAGATTCCCGCTCCTACAATGAGCAGTTCTTC. Translating it yields CASSQDSRSYNEQFF.

The V gene is TRBV14, the J gene TRBJ1-2, with D possibly TRBD1 on 5 matching bases. The CDR3 has 18 amino acids. Deletions cut 0 bases from V and 4 bases from J, with 21 bases between. The germline V gene has CDR1 SGHDN and CDR2 FVKESK. The CDR3 DNA is TGTGCCAGCAGCCAAGATCAGGCGGGGCCGAGCCAATTCTATGGCTACACCTTC. Its protein product is CASSQDQAGPSQFYGYTF.